A single sample is the source of the 5 T cell receptor beta chains below, sequenced in a study of blood T cells in healthy people across ages. A second PCR, run for 7 to 11 cycles, used a sample-barcoded 5' primer plus a J-beta primer mix. TCRdb passed the 5' RACE reads through MiXCR, listing each CDR3 protein once. The sample holds about 1,400,000 distinct CDR3 sequences; approximately 59% are singletons and the top ten take approximately 7%. The sample taken for sequencing was blood. These receptors originate from a man younger than 30 in good health.

This clonotype was found a few times. The CDR3 loop reads CASSSGQSYNSPLHF. The CDR3 DNA reads TGTGCCAGCAGTTCCGGGCAGTCCTATAATTCACCCCTCCACTTT. The chain has TRBV12-3 or TRBV12-4 and TRBJ1-6, with D unresolved. This CDR3 has 15 residues. Trimming took off 4 bases at V and 1 base at J, with 8 bases between the two ends.

The chain carries TRBV29-1 and TRBJ2-5; a possible D gene is TRBD2 (7 bases). CDR3 size: 14 residues. V gave up 6 bases and J gave up 11 bases, with 25 bases separating them. The V gene's germline CDR1 is SQVTM and CDR2 ANQGSEA. CDR3 region: CSVAEGGAREEQYF. The CDR3 bases are TGCAGCGTCGCTGAAGGGGGGGCCAGGGAAGAGCAGTACTTC.

This clonotype occurred a few times. The gene calls are TRBV11-2 and TRBJ2-7, with a weak D call TRBD1 (6 bases). Germline loops: CDR1 SGHAT, CDR2 FQNNGV. Trimming stripped 1 base from V and 2 bases from J, with 18 bases between. There are 17 residues in the CDR3. The CDR3 region is CASSLGLGQGLTYEQYF. The CDR3 DNA is TGTGCCAGCAGCTTAGGTCTTGGGCAGGGGTTAACCTACGAGCAGTACTTC.

J is TRBJ2-7 and V is TRBV7-2; TRBD2 is a possible D gene (7 bases). With 0 bases removed from V and 3 bases from J, the gap between germline ends came to 15 bases. The CDR3 extends over 16 amino acids. Germline V CDR1 and CDR2: SGHTA, FQGNSA. This chain's CDR3 is CASSLAGAGANYEQYF. The CDR3 nucleotides are TGTGCCAGCAGCTTAGCTGGGGCGGGGGCTAACTACGAGCAGTACTTC.

The V and J genes are TRBV27 and TRBJ1-2, with D uncertain. V dropped 6 bases and J dropped 2 bases, with 10 bases sitting between them. CDR3 size: 13 residues. Germline CDR1 is MNHEY and CDR2 is SMNVEV (reference sequence). In nucleotides, the CDR3 is TGTGCCAGCAGCAAACTCAGGAACTATGGCTACACCTTC. This gives the protein CASSKLRNYGYTF.